This T cell receptor (beta chain) was documented in a study of CD8 T cells in Susac syndrome. The CDR3 runs to 15 residues. V was clipped by 8 bases and J by 3 bases, with 19 bases between them. CDR1 MDHEN and CDR2 SYDVKM come from the germline V gene. Random hexamers were used to reverse transcribe an amount of 0.5 to 1 ug RNA. From the immunoSEQ multiplex PCR reads, TCRdb called clonotypes with MiXCR, one entry per CDR3 protein. Of approximately 190,000 distinct CDR3 sequences in the sample, 90% to 95% were seen once. The sequence derives from a human donor with Susac syndrome. Sample: CD4+ T cells from PBMCs. The V and J genes are TRBV28 and TRBJ2-5; tentative D call: TRBD1 (5 bases). CDR3 sequence (DNA): TGTGCCAGCTCGGTTCAGGGTCTGGGTAAAGAGACCCAGTACTTC. Translated, it gives CASSVQGLGKETQYF.